The present T cell receptor (beta chain) was sequenced within a study of shared clonotypes between healthy human individuals. Study-wide findings and caveats: Deeper or shallower sequencing was expected to change how clonotypes are shared among donors. Memory subsets had estimated richness that was generally smaller than that of naive subsets.

Germline CDR1 and CDR2: GTSNPN and SVGIG (reference sequence). The CDR3 loop spans 15 amino acids. Unmatched junction bases numbered 9, after V lost 5 bases and J lost 2 bases. A remark on this clone: What it binds is unknown.

The study ran the assay at deep level. Measured with immunoSEQ multiplex PCR; TCRdb has only the in-frame clones, and not every one. The sample includes roughly 2,300,000 clones, 85% to 95% of them seen just once. Material: naive CD4+ T cells from PBMCs. This sample's subset: CD45RA+ positively selected. The rearrangement links TRBV30 to TRBJ2-3; 8 bases agree with TRBD2. The sequence was obtained from a man aged 18 to 35 in good health. Some clones in this sample may be carry-over from other donors' samples. In DNA, the CDR3 is TGTGCCTGGGATTTACTAGCGGCCGTCACAGATACGCAGTATTTT. It encodes CAWDLLAAVTDTQYF.